This is a list of T cell receptor beta chains from one sample in a study of tumor-infiltrating lymphocytes in localized non-small cell lung cancer. This table comes from immunoSEQ multiplex PCR, and its TCRdb copy is limited to in-frame clones, with some not included. There are about 18,000 clones in the sample; just under 80% occur only once, and under 6.5% lies in the top ten. Sequenced sample: lung tumor tissue. These receptors were obtained from a human donor with non-small cell lung cancer. The conserved cysteine and the conserved F or W are not part of the CDR3 here. A row's size may be missing; if present it is once, few, many or a size class.

J gene	clone size	V gene	CDR3 protein
TRBJ2-7	.	TRBV5-1	ASSPSGINYEQY
TRBJ1-2	.	TRBV6-5	ASSYGGTYYGYT
TRBJ2-1	.	TRBV4-1	ASSQGLAGRNEQF
TRBJ1-2	.	TRBV7-2	ASSPDRVQANYGYT
TRBJ2-3	.	TRBV7-2	ASSLYATGDTQY
TRBJ2-2	medium-sized	TRBV10-3	AISESGRGTGELF
TRBJ2-5	few	TRBV4-1	ASSQVRGETQY
TRBJ1-3	.	TRBV18	ASSPGGTGNTIY
TRBJ1-3	.	TRBV27	ASSRSAGGNTIY
TRBJ1-6	.	TRBV27	ASSLLKGAYNSPLH